A selection of T cell receptor beta chains follows, all from one sample in a study of blood T cell repertoires in COVID-19. Sequencing was performed with immunoSEQ multiplex PCR; in TCRdb, only in-frame clones are kept and a portion is missing. The data contain 150,000 to 200,000 clones, around 80% of them singletons. The source material was PBMCs or T cells enriched from blood (not recorded which). Receptors were obtained from a woman in her forties or fifties who had recovered from COVID-19. The CDR3 runs from the conserved cysteine through the conserved F or W. Fields, in order: J gene, clone size, D gene, V gene, CDR3 protein, CDR3 DNA. A D gene is named only where the DNA matches it firmly. Clone size, where shown, is once, few, many, or a class for clones that have expanded.

J: TRBJ2-3; size: .; D: TRBD2; V: TRBV11-2; CDR3: CASSLERGRSGRAPDTQYF; DNA: TGTGCCAGCAGCTTAGAGAGGGGCAGGAGCGGGAGGGCCCCCGATACGCAGTATTTT
J: TRBJ2-2; size: .; D: .; V: TRBV6-5; CDR3: CASSPGLANTGELFF; DNA: TGTGCCAGCAGCCCCGGTTTAGCGAACACCGGGGAGCTGTTTTTT
J: TRBJ1-3; size: .; D: .; V: TRBV2; CDR3: CASSNWGNTIYF; DNA: TGTGCCAGCAGTAACTGGGGAAACACCATATATTTT
J: TRBJ1-2; size: .; D: .; V: TRBV6-5; CDR3: CASSPRTGGYGYTF; DNA: TGTGCCAGCAGTCCAAGGACCGGGGGCTATGGCTACACCTTC
J: TRBJ1-2; size: once; D: TRBD1; V: TRBV28; CDR3: CASSLSRQGRAYGYTF; DNA: TGTGCCAGCAGTTTATCCAGACAGGGGCGCGCCTATGGCTACACCTTC
J: TRBJ1-5; size: .; D: TRBD1; V: TRBV11-2; CDR3: CASSSGTGGRQPQHF; DNA: TGTGCCAGCAGCTCCGGGACAGGGGGCAGGCAGCCCCAGCATTTT
J: TRBJ2-1; size: .; D: TRBD2; V: TRBV27; CDR3: CASSGWREGYNEQFF; DNA: TGTGCCAGCAGCGGGTGGCGGGAGGGCTACAATGAGCAGTTCTTC
J: TRBJ1-3; size: .; D: TRBD1; V: TRBV3-1/TRBV3-2; CDR3: CASSQGGQGGNTIYF; DNA: TGTGCCAGCAGCCAAGGGGGACAGGGTGGAAACACCATATATTTT
J: TRBJ1-5; size: .; D: .; V: TRBV19; CDR3: CASRETSYSNQPQHF; DNA: TGTGCCAGCAGGGAAACTTCATATAGCAATCAGCCCCAGCATTTT
J: TRBJ2-3; size: .; D: TRBD1; V: TRBV7-2; CDR3: CASSQGAALTDTQYF; DNA: TGTGCCAGCAGCCAGGGGGCGGCCCTCACAGATACGCAGTATTTT
J: TRBJ2-7; size: .; D: TRBD1; V: TRBV2; CDR3: CASSESGGNEQYF; DNA: TGTGCCAGCAGTGAATCAGGGGGCAACGAGCAGTACTTC
J: TRBJ2-2; size: .; D: .; V: TRBV30; CDR3: CAWVGAGELFF; DNA: TGTGCCTGGGTCGGGGCCGGGGAGCTGTTTTTT
J: TRBJ1-4; size: few; D: .; V: TRBV25-1; CDR3: CASSFGGEKLFF; DNA: TGTGCCAGCAGCTTTGGAGGTGAAAAACTGTTTTTT
J: TRBJ2-2; size: .; D: .; V: TRBV5-6; CDR3: CASSLASVRTGELFF; DNA: TGTGCCAGCAGCTTGGCGTCAGTACGAACCGGGGAGCTGTTTTTT
J: TRBJ2-3; size: .; D: .; V: TRBV28; CDR3: CASSLGQRFSTDTQYF; DNA: TGTGCCAGCAGTTTAGGACAGAGATTTAGCACAGATACGCAGTATTTT
J: TRBJ1-2; size: few; D: .; V: TRBV11-2; CDR3: CASSPYGGNPDGYTF; DNA: TGTGCCAGCAGCCCTTATGGGGGGAATCCGGATGGCTACACCTTC
J: TRBJ2-2; size: .; D: .; V: TRBV5-1; CDR3: CASSVGSPNTGELFF; DNA: TGCGCCAGCAGCGTCGGGTCGCCGAACACCGGGGAGCTGTTTTTT
J: TRBJ1-4; size: .; D: .; V: TRBV28; CDR3: CASTQGGAGEKLFF; DNA: TGTGCCAGCACCCAAGGGGGGGCGGGTGAAAAACTGTTTTTT
J: TRBJ1-5; size: once; D: .; V: TRBV2; CDR3: CASSEGGPHQPQHF; DNA: TGTGCCAGCAGTGAGGGGGGACCTCATCAGCCCCAGCATTTT
J: TRBJ1-1; size: .; D: TRBD1; V: TRBV15; CDR3: CATSRVGQGAEAFF; DNA: TGTGCCACCAGCAGAGTGGGACAGGGGGCTGAAGCTTTCTTT
J: TRBJ2-7; size: .; D: TRBD1; V: TRBV12-3/TRBV12-4; CDR3: CASSLTTGAMYF; DNA: TGTGCCAGCAGTTTAACTACAGGGGCTATGTACTTC
J: TRBJ2-7; size: many; D: .; V: TRBV14; CDR3: CASSQGGRRDLYEQYF; DNA: TGTGCCAGCAGCCAAGGGGGGAGGAGGGACCTCTACGAGCAGTACTTC
J: TRBJ2-3; size: once; D: TRBD2; V: TRBV7-3; CDR3: CASSLGLAYTDTQYF; DNA: TGTGCCAGCAGCTTGGGACTAGCCTACACAGATACGCAGTATTTT
J: TRBJ2-2; size: .; D: .; V: TRBV11-2; CDR3: CASSLYNTGELFF; DNA: TGTGCCAGCAGCTTATATAACACCGGGGAGCTGTTTTTT
J: TRBJ2-1; size: .; D: TRBD2; V: TRBV3-1/TRBV3-2; CDR3: CASSQVPSGRYEQFF; DNA: TGTGCCAGCAGCCAAGTGCCTAGCGGGAGATATGAGCAGTTCTTC